The 23 T cell receptor beta chains below were found in one sample sequenced in a study of cytomegalovirus exposure and HLA in healthy donors. Primers for the PCR totalled 60 Vbeta and 13 Jbeta. Measured with immunoSEQ multiplex PCR; TCRdb has only the in-frame clones, and not every one. The sample has some 160,000 clones; 80% to 90% are singletons. Source material: PBMCs. The receptors shown here come from a middle-aged woman in good health and CMV-seropositive.

This chain links TRBV19 with TRBJ1-4; D remains ambiguous. Germline assignment: CDR1 LNHDA and CDR2 SQIVND (reference sequence). Trimming removed 3 bases from V and 6 bases from J, with 20 bases in between. The CDR3 is 17 amino acids. The CDR3 nucleotides read TGTGCCAGTAGTATCCGGGATGGCCTAATAAGAGATGAAAAACTGTTTTTT. Translating gives CASSIRDGLIRDEKLFF.

The rearrangement uses TRBV7-2 and TRBJ2-6; possibly TRBD2 for D (6 bases). Trimming shortened V by 5 bases and J by 4 bases, and 12 bases separated the two germline ends. CDR3 length equals 15 residues. Germline V gene lookup returns CDR1 SGHTA and CDR2 FQGNSA. CDR3 protein: CASSLGGVGANVLTF. In nucleotides, the CDR3 is TGTGCCAGCAGCCTTGGAGGGGTGGGGGCCAACGTCCTGACTTTC.

The count of this clone is one. This chain joins TRBV7-2 and TRBJ2-3; TRBD2 matches at 11 bases. CDR3 length equals 18 residues. Germline CDR1 SGHTA, CDR2 FQGNSA. The V gene end was trimmed by 0 bases and the J gene end by 4 bases; junction bases not matched to a gene: 9. CDR3 nucleotide sequence: TGTGCCAGCAGCTTAGCGCTGGCTAGCGGGGGGCCAGCAGATACGCAGTATTTT. Its protein product is CASSLALASGGPADTQYF.

The V gene is TRBV19, the J gene TRBJ2-6, with D perhaps TRBD2 (6 bases). The CDR3 runs to 16 residues. The V end lost 4 bases, the J end lost 4 bases, and 14 bases lay between the germline ends. CDR1 and CDR2 from the germline V gene are LNHDA and SQIVND (reference sequence). CDR3 sequence reads: CASSTQGGSGANVLTF. The CDR3 DNA follows: TGTGCCAGTAGTACCCAAGGAGGGTCCGGGGCCAACGTCCTGACTTTC.

V gene TRBV5-4 combines with J gene TRBJ2-1; TRBD1 might be the D (5 bases). Germline lookup yields CDR1 SGHNT and CDR2 YYREEE (reference sequence). The CDR3 covers 12 residues. The germline V and J ends were trimmed by 1 base and 10 bases, with 9 bases remaining between them. In nucleotides, the CDR3 is TGTGCCAGCAGCTTGCCCCAGGGAGAGCAGTTCTTC. Its protein is CASSLPQGEQFF.

The rearrangement joins TRBV28 to TRBJ2-7; tentatively, D is TRBD1 (6 bases). Trimming pared 3 bases from V and 12 bases from J, leaving 18 bases between. The CDR3 covers 13 residues. CDR1 and CDR2 (germline): MDHEN, SYDVKM. CDR3 protein: CASSFYPGQFGYF. In DNA form, the CDR3 reads TGTGCCAGCAGTTTCTACCCCGGACAGTTTGGGTACTTC.

The rearrangement links TRBV29-1 to TRBJ2-7; 11 nucleotides line up with TRBD1. The V gene end was trimmed by 7 bases and the J gene end by 1 base; junction bases not matched to a gene: 3. Per the germline V gene, CDR1 is SQVTM and CDR2 is ANQGSEA. The CDR3 is made up of 13 amino acids. CDR3 region: CSAGTGGSYEQYF. In nucleotides, the CDR3 is TGCAGCGCCGGGACAGGGGGTTCCTACGAGCAGTACTTC.

This clone was detected once. The chain links TRBV13 to TRBJ2-1; 8 bases align to TRBD2. From germline, CDR1 is PRHDT and CDR2 FYEKMQ (reference sequence). The CDR3 loop spans 14 amino acids. The V and J ends lost 4 bases and 11 bases, in that order; junction bases with no gene match: 10. Written as DNA, the CDR3 is TGTGCCAGCAGCTCACGACTAGCGATGCCTCAGCAGTTCTTC. This translates into CASSSRLAMPQQFF.

This clone was observed once. The rearrangement uses TRBV27 and TRBJ2-1; tentative D call: TRBD2 (6 bases). Germline-derived CDR1 and CDR2 are MNHEY and SMNVEV (reference sequence). The CDR3 covers 15 residues. V was clipped by 5 bases and J by 7 bases, with 18 bases between them. This CDR3 reads CASSKPGLDANEQFF. In DNA, the CDR3 is TGTGCCAGCAGTAAACCGGGACTGGACGCGAATGAGCAGTTCTTC.

The rearrangement joins TRBV7-6 to TRBJ1-3, with a weak D call TRBD1 (5 bases). Germline values: CDR1 SGHVS, CDR2 FNYEAQ. Deletions cut 1 base from V and 0 bases from J, with 10 bases between. This CDR3 spans 16 amino acids. The CDR3 reads CASSLVAGRSGNTIYF. CDR3 coding DNA: TGTGCCAGCAGCTTAGTGGCAGGGCGCTCTGGAAACACCATATATTTT.

The CDR3 loop is CASSETSEGTQYF. CDR3 nucleotide sequence: TGTGCCAGCAGTGAAACATCGGAGGGTACGCAGTATTTT. The V gene is TRBV2, the J gene TRBJ2-3; a weak D match, TRBD2 (6 bases). Deletions cut 2 bases from V and 8 bases from J, with 11 bases between. The CDR3 spans 13 residues. The V gene's germline CDR1 is SNHLY and CDR2 FYNNEI. The variable domain in full, with the rest retrieved from reference TRBV2 and TRBJ2-3, is EPEVTQTPSHQVTQMGQEVILRCVPISNHLYFYWYRQILGQKVEFLVSFYNNEISEKSEIFDDQFSVERPDGSNFTLKIRSTKLEDSAMYFCASSETSEGTQYFGPGTRLTVL.

The chain joins TRBV5-1 to TRBJ2-3; TRBD2 matches 9 bases. Looked up from germline, CDR1 is SGHRS and CDR2 is YFSETQ. This CDR3 comprises 15 residues. Trimming took 2 bases from V and 5 from J; bases not matched to a gene: 6. The CDR3 nucleotides are TGCGCCAGCAGCTTCGATAGCGGGGGTGTAGATACGCAGTATTTT. Its translation is CASSFDSGGVDTQYF.

This clone was seen a handful of times. The CDR3 bases are TGTGCCAGCAGCCCGACAGGGGTGGGGACTGAAGCTTTCTTT. It codes for CASSPTGVGTEAFF. The chain links TRBV6-4 to TRBJ1-1, with 8 bases lining up with TRBD1. Germline V gene data show CDR1 as MRHNA and CDR2 as SNTAGT. The V and J ends lost 6 bases and 5 bases, in that order; junction bases with no gene match: 8. The CDR3 extends over 14 amino acids.

The rearrangement links TRBV28 to TRBJ2-1; 12 bases line up with TRBD2. The CDR3 covers 15 residues. The V gene's germline CDR1 is MDHEN and CDR2 SYDVKM. Trimming took 2 bases from V and 8 from J; bases not matched to a gene: 4. This CDR3 reads CASSLMTSGSHEQFF. The DNA of the CDR3 is TGTGCCAGCAGTTTAATGACTAGCGGGAGCCATGAGCAGTTCTTC. Combining the CDR3 with reference TRBV28 and TRBJ2-1 gives the whole variable domain DVKVTQSSRYLVKRTGEKVFLECVQDMDHENMFWYRQDPGLGLRLIYFSYDVKMKEKGDIPEGYSVSREKKERFSLILESASTNQTSMYLCASSLMTSGSHEQFFGPGTRLTVL.

The chain employs TRBV7-2 and TRBJ2-7, with 9 bases lining up with TRBD1. Germline assignment: CDR1 SGHTA and CDR2 FQGNSA. This CDR3 has 15 residues. V shed 6 bases, J shed 0 bases, and the junction held 6 bases outside the gene matches. CDR3 residues: CASRRQGGSSYEQYF. DNA for the CDR3: TGTGCCAGCAGAAGACAGGGGGGAAGCTCCTACGAGCAGTACTTC.

V gene TRBV14 combines with J gene TRBJ1-5; 7 bases match TRBD1. Germline assignment: CDR1 SGHDN and CDR2 FVKESK. V shed 3 bases, J shed 4 bases, and the junction held 0 bases outside the gene matches. The CDR3 spans 13 residues. In nucleotides, the CDR3 is TGTGCCAGCAGCCAGACAGGGAATCAGCCCCAGCATTTT. This encodes CASSQTGNQPQHF.

This chain connects TRBV7-2 to TRBJ1-2; D is unclear. V lost 5 bases, J lost 9 bases, and 10 bases lay in between. This CDR3 is 11 amino acids long. From germline, CDR1 is SGHTA and CDR2 FQGNSA. For the CDR3, the DNA is TGTGCCAGCAGCATAGGAAGCAGCTACACCTTC. Protein: CASSIGSSYTF.

This clone was seen a single time. The chain is built from TRBV2 and TRBJ1-2; weak D call: TRBD1 (5 bases). The V end lost 2 bases, the J end lost 3 bases, and 16 bases lay between the germline ends. This CDR3 comprises 16 residues. Germline V gene lookup returns CDR1 SNHLY and CDR2 FYNNEI. CDR3 DNA sequence: TGTGCCAGCAGTGAATCGGAACAGGCCCGTGACTATGGCTACACCTTC. This translates into CASSESEQARDYGYTF.

The genes are TRBV28 and TRBJ2-3; D is undetermined. From germline, CDR1 is MDHEN and CDR2 SYDVKM. Trimming cost V 6 bases and J 2 bases, with 18 bases left between them. This CDR3 spans 16 amino acids. CDR3 sequence (DNA): TGTGCCAGCAGCTCCGTCCCTAGATCCTTCACAGATACGCAGTATTTT. Encoded protein: CASSSVPRSFTDTQYF.

The genes are TRBV27 and TRBJ2-7; TRBD2 is a possible D gene (5 bases). Trimming removed 10 bases from V and 0 bases from J, with 19 bases in between. The CDR3 is 15 amino acids. The germline gives CDR1 MNHEY, CDR2 SMNVEV (reference sequence). The CDR3 sequence: CATSEKTGSSYEQYF. The CDR3, as DNA: TGTGCCACCAGCGAAAAGACTGGGAGCTCCTACGAGCAGTACTTC.

This clone was counted a few times. The rearrangement uses TRBV6-6 and TRBJ2-7; the D gene is possibly TRBD1 (6 bases). The V gene lost 6 bases and the J gene lost 1 base, with 10 bases spanning the gap. Germline V gene data show CDR1 as MNHNY and CDR2 as SVGAGI (reference sequence). CDR3 size: 13 residues. CDR3 nucleotides: TGTGCCAGCAGCTTAGGACAGTCCTACGAGCAGTACTTC. Its protein is CASSLGQSYEQYF.

The chain couples TRBV7-3 to TRBJ1-2, with 7 bases identical to TRBD1. Germline CDR1 reads SGHTA; CDR2 reads FQGTGA. The length of the CDR3 is 13 residues. J gave up 2 bases and V 4 bases, and 1 base lay outside the gene matches. The CDR3 is CASSSGQNYGYTF. The CDR3 bases are TGTGCCAGCAGCTCGGGACAGAACTATGGCTACACCTTC.

V is TRBV6-5 and J is TRBJ1-2, with 9 bases matching TRBD1. Germline trimming cut 6 bases from V and 4 bases from J; bases unmatched to any gene: 3. CDR1 is MNHEY and CDR2 is SVGAGI in the germline V gene. The CDR3 has 13 residues. CDR3 amino acids: CASRGQGFYGYTF. The CDR3 DNA reads TGTGCCAGCAGGGGACAGGGCTTCTATGGCTACACCTTC.